This passage covers 8 T cell receptor beta chains from one sample sequenced in a study of glioma-infiltrating T cells after dendritic cell vaccination. Sequencing was performed with immunoSEQ multiplex PCR; in TCRdb, only in-frame clones are kept and a portion is missing. This table holds some 78,000 clones, 85% found once. Time point meaning: after dendritic cell vaccination, including at tumor progression/relapse. The sample consisted of blood, taken after dendritic cell vaccination. The receptors originated from a human donor with glioblastoma.

The gene calls are TRBV7-9 and TRBJ2-3, with TRBD2 matching over 11 bases. The CDR3 is 17 amino acids. V lost 7 bases to trimming and J lost 2 bases; unmatched junction nucleotides: 11. The germline V gene encodes CDR1 SEHNR and CDR2 FQNEAQ (reference sequence). CDR3 DNA: TGTGCCAGCATCCTCCAAATAGCGGGAGGGGTCACAGATACGCAGTATTTT. This encodes CASILQIAGGVTDTQYF.

This sequence joins TRBV28 and TRBJ1-1, with TRBD1 as a possible D gene (6 bases). Germline V gene sequence: CDR1 MDHEN, CDR2 SYDVKM. Trimming left V 3 bases short and J 5 bases short, with 13 bases between. The CDR3 consists of 14 residues. CDR3 residues: CASSLSDRRTEAFF. The CDR3 nucleotides are TGTGCCAGCAGTTTGTCAGACAGGAGGACTGAAGCTTTCTTT.

This chain joins TRBV18 and TRBJ1-1, with D perhaps matching TRBD1 (5 bases). V lost 6 bases and J 5 bases, leaving 16 bases between the germline ends. CDR1 and CDR2 (germline): KGHSH, LQKENI. CDR3 length: 14 residues. The CDR3 region is CASSPNGGGTEAFF. CDR3 DNA: TGTGCCAGCTCGCCGAACGGGGGTGGGACTGAAGCTTTCTTT.

The chain recombines TRBV5-4 with TRBJ1-2; 7 bases map to TRBD1. The V and J ends lost 0 bases and 1 base, in that order; junction bases with no gene match: 3. The CDR3 runs to 15 residues. CDR1 is SGHNT, CDR2 YYREEE, per germline (reference sequence). CDR3 nucleotides: TGTGCCAGCAGCTTGGGAACAGGGGATAACTATGGCTACACCTTC. Translated: CASSLGTGDNYGYTF.

This rearrangement joins TRBV6-5 to TRBJ2-2; D possibly corresponds to TRBD2 (6 bases). Trimming shortened V by 0 bases and J by 5 bases, and 10 bases separated the two germline ends. The CDR3 is made up of 15 amino acids. Germline values: CDR1 MNHEY, CDR2 SVGAGI. The CDR3 nucleotides read TGTGCCAGCAGTTACTCCTCAGGGAGGACCGGGGAGCTGTTTTTT. Amino acids: CASSYSSGRTGELFF.

J is TRBJ2-5 and V is TRBV18; 7 bases map to TRBD1. The CDR3 sequence is 15 residues long. The trim removed 6 bases at V and 4 bases at J, leaving 11 bases unmatched. CDR1 is KGHSH and CDR2 is LQKENI in the germline V gene. The CDR3 spells CASSPQTGSRETQYF. The CDR3 region has the DNA TGTGCCAGCTCTCCTCAGACAGGGTCCAGAGAGACCCAGTACTTC.

The J gene is TRBJ2-2, the V gene TRBV2, with D possibly being TRBD1 (6 bases). From germline, CDR1 is SNHLY and CDR2 FYNNEI. V lost 6 bases and J 1 base, leaving 12 bases between the germline ends. CDR3 size: 15 residues. The CDR3 loop reads CASSPRTVNTGELFF. In DNA form, the CDR3 reads TGTGCCAGCAGCCCTAGGACAGTGAACACCGGGGAGCTGTTTTTT.

This clone was seen only once. The gene calls are TRBV28 and TRBJ1-3, with TRBD1 matching 7 bases. Trimming cost V 4 bases and J 0 bases; bases outside gene matches: 6. The length of the CDR3 is 16 residues. The germline gives CDR1 MDHEN, CDR2 SYDVKM. Here the CDR3 DNA reads TGTGCCAGCAGTTCGGGACAGCAGAGCTCTGGAAACACCATATATTTT. Amino acids: CASSSGQQSSGNTIYF.